This T cell receptor beta chain is from a study of shared clonotypes between healthy human individuals. Notes on the study in general: Generation of non-shared clonotypes was less probable than generation of clonotypes shared by all four donors.

A word on this clone: The antigen remains unidentified.

V shed 4 bases and J 3 bases; nucleotides not matched to a gene: 11. The CDR3 loop spans 16 amino acids. The germline V gene encodes CDR1 SGHRS and CDR2 YFSETQ. The assay used deep level. When replicate PCRs were run on sorted subsets, they used about 220 ng DNA, roughly 30,000 T cell genomes. Data came from immunoSEQ multiplex PCR; TCRdb stores just in-frame clones and leaves some out. The data hold around 1.4 million clones, with just under 99% observed a single time. Investigators divided CD4+ cells into CD45RA+ naive and CD45RA-negative memory subsets. The V gene is TRBV5-1, the J gene TRBJ2-3; 7 nucleotides agree with TRBD2. Sequencing was performed on naive CD4+ T cells sorted from blood. Subset indicated: CD45RA+ positively selected. This sequence originates from a man aged 25 to 45 in good health. CDR3 protein: CASSLASSGLTDTQYF. In DNA, the CDR3 is TGCGCCAGCAGCCTTGCGTCTAGCGGCTTAACAGATACGCAGTATTTT.